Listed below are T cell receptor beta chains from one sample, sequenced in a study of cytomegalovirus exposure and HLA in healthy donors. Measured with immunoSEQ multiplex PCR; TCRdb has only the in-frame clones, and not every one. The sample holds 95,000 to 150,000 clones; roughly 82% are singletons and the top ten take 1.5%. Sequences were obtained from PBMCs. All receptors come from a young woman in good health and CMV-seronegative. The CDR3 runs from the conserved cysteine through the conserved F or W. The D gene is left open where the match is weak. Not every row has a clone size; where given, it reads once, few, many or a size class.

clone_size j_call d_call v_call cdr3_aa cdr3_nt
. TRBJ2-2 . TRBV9 CASSASLARTGELFF TGTGCCAGCAGCGCCTCACTAGCCCGCACCGGGGAGCTGTTTTTT
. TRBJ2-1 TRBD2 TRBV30 CAWGGGADYNEQFF TGTGCCTGGGGGGGAGGGGCCGATTACAATGAGCAGTTCTTC
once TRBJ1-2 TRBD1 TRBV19 CASTTGQGHGYTF TGTGCCAGTACTACGGGACAGGGCCATGGCTACACCTTC
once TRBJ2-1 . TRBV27 CASSSRGTVQYNEQFF TGTGCCAGCAGTTCGCGCGGGACTGTACAATACAATGAGCAGTTCTTC
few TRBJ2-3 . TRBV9 CASSVGKRDTQYF TGTGCCAGCAGCGTAGGTAAGAGGGATACGCAGTATTTT
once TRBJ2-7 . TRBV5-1 CASSLESGSSYEQYF TGCGCCAGCAGCTTGGAATCGGGGTCCTCCTACGAGCAGTACTTC
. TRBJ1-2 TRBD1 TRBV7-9 CASSLAASRGYTF TGTGCCAGCAGCTTAGCGGCTTCCAGGGGGTACACCTTC
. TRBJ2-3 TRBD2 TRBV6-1 CASSQTSGEPDTQYF TGTGCCAGCAGTCAGACTAGCGGGGAACCAGATACGCAGTATTTT
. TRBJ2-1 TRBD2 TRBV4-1 CASSLGGSLHNEQFF TGCGCCAGCAGCCTCGGCGGGAGTCTCCACAATGAGCAGTTCTTC
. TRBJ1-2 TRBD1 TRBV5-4 CASSLYGQGSYGYTF TGTGCCAGCAGCTTGTATGGACAGGGGAGCTATGGCTACACCTTC
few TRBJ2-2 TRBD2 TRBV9 CASSVLAGAGELFF TGTGCCAGCAGCGTACTAGCGGGGGCCGGGGAGCTGTTTTTT
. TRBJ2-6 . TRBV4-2 CASSRSLLSSGANVLTF TGTGCCAGCAGCCGGTCATTATTGAGCTCTGGGGCCAACGTCCTGACTTTC
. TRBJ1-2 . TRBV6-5 CASSLWRAAGGYTF TGTGCCAGCAGTCTATGGAGGGCCGCCGGAGGCTACACCTTC
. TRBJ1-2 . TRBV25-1 CASSDGRAYGYTF TGTGCCAGCAGTGACGGCAGGGCCTATGGCTACACCTTC
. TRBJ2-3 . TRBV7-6 CASSLPGVDTQYF TGTGCCAGCAGCCTACCCGGGGTAGATACGCAGTATTTT
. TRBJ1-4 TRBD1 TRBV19 CASSFPGQGPNEKLFF TGTGCCAGTAGTTTTCCGGGACAGGGCCCAAATGAAAAACTGTTTTTT
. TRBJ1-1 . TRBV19 CASSPSGTEAFF TGTGCCAGTAGTCCCTCGGGGACTGAAGCTTTCTTT
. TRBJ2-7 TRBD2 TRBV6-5 CASSYRSGGYEQYF TGTGCCAGCAGTTACAGGAGCGGGGGCTACGAGCAGTACTTC
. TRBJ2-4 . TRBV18 CASSRNLSSVAKNSQYF TGTGCCAGCTCACGCAACCTTTCTAGCGTAGCCAAAAACAGTCAGTACTTC
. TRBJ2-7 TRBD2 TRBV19 CASSGRLAGVHEQYF TGTGCCAGTAGTGGCAGACTAGCGGGAGTGCACGAGCAGTACTTC
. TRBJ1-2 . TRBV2 CASTGETNYGYTF TGTGCCAGCACGGGGGAGACAAACTATGGCTACACCTTC
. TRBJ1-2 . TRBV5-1 CASSFNRGSDYGYTF TGCGCCAGCAGCTTCAATCGGGGTTCCGACTATGGCTACACCTTC
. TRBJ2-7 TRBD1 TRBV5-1 CASSFSLAQGANRHEQYF TGCGCCAGCAGCTTTTCCCTCGCTCAGGGGGCGAATCGCCACGAGCAGTACTTC
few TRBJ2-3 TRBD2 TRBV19 CASSVLAGSSTDTQYF TGTGCCAGTAGTGTCCTAGCGGGTTCTAGCACAGATACGCAGTATTTT
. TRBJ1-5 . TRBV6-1 CASSESFVDQPQHF TGTGCCAGCAGTGAGAGTTTCGTTGATCAGCCCCAGCATTTT
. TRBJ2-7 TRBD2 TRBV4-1 CASSQGSSGRTYEQYF TGCGCCAGCAGCCAAGGGTCTAGCGGGAGAACCTACGAGCAGTACTTC
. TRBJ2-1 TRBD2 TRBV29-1 CSGGGSAYSYNEQFF TGCAGCGGGGGCGGGAGCGCCTACTCCTACAATGAGCAGTTCTTC
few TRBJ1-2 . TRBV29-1 CSVEPTGGIGYGYTF TGCAGCGTTGAGCCTACGGGAGGGATCGGCTATGGCTACACCTTC
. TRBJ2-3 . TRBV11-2 CASRRVSYTDTQYF TGTGCCAGCAGGAGGGTTAGCTACACAGATACGCAGTATTTT
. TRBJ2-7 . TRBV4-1 CASSPSGTQDYEQYF TGCGCCAGCAGCCCGTCCGGGACTCAAGATTACGAGCAGTACTTC
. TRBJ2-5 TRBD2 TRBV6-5 CASSFGGLAEETQYF TGTGCCAGCAGTTTCGGAGGACTAGCGGAAGAGACCCAGTACTTC
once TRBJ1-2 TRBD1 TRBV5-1 CASSSGRDRGGYTF TGCGCCAGCAGCTCCGGGCGGGACAGGGGCGGCTACACCTTC
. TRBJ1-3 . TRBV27 CASSLNRMRGGNTIYF TGTGCCAGCAGTTTGAACCGAATGCGCGGCGGAAACACCATATATTTT
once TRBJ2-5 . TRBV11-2 CASSSPRGEETQYF TGTGCCAGCAGCTCACCTAGGGGTGAGGAGACCCAGTACTTC
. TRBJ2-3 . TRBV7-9 CADSRGALTSTDTQYF TGTGCCGACTCGCGCGGAGCTTTAACTAGCACAGATACGCAGTATTTT
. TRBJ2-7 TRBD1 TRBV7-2 CASSGRDRVHEQYF TGTGCCAGCAGCGGCCGGGACAGGGTTCACGAGCAGTACTTC
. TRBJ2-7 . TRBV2 CASRTGTLYHEQYF TGTGCCAGCAGGACGGGGACACTTTACCACGAGCAGTACTTC
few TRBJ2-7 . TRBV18 CASSLDSFGDEQYF TGTGCCAGCTCCCTCGACAGTTTTGGGGACGAGCAGTACTTC
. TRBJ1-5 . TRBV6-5 CASRPQGLNQPQHF TGTGCCAGCAGGCCACAGGGTCTCAATCAGCCCCAGCATTTT
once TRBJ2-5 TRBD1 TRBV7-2 CASSNLRGSALETQYF TGTGCCAGCAGCAACCTCAGGGGGTCCGCTTTGGAGACCCAGTACTTC
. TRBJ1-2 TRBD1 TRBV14 CASSQDEALTGALYGYTF TGTGCCAGCAGCCAAGATGAGGCTTTGACAGGGGCCCTCTATGGCTACACCTTC
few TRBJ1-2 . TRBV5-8 CASSIYQGLPLYGYTF TGTGCCAGCAGCATATACCAGGGCCTGCCCCTCTATGGCTACACCTTC
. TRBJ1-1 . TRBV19 CASSMGVSQGAFF TGTGCCAGTAGTATGGGAGTCTCGCAGGGGGCTTTCTTT
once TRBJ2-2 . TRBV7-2 CASSLVRSGPTGELFF TGTGCCAGCAGCTTAGTGAGGAGCGGGCCCACCGGGGAGCTGTTTTTT
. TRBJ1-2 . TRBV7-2 CASSLRQTLNYGYTF TGTGCCAGCAGCTTACGACAGACTCTTAACTATGGCTACACCTTC
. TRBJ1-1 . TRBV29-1 CSARTGQPEAFF TGCAGCGCCCGAACCGGACAGCCTGAAGCTTTCTTT
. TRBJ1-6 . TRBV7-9 CASSYGESPLHF TGTGCCAGCAGCTACGGAGAGTCACCCCTCCACTTT
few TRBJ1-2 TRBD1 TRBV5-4 CASSLERTGYGYTF TGTGCCAGCAGCTTGGAACGGACAGGGTACGGCTACACCTTC
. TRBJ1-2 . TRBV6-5 CASRLQGFGYTF TGTGCCAGCAGACTACAGGGCTTTGGCTACACCTTC
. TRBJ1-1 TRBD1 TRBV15 CATSRTADRDREAFF TGTGCCACCAGCAGGACGGCAGACAGGGACAGAGAAGCTTTCTTT
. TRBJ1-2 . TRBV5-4 CASSFSGQATYGYTF TGTGCCAGCAGCTTCTCGGGACAAGCCACTTATGGCTACACCTTC
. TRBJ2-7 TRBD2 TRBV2 CASSDWTSGAYEQYF TGTGCCAGCAGTGATTGGACTAGCGGAGCCTACGAGCAGTACTTC
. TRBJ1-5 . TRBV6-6 CASSYGQYQPQHF TGTGCCAGCAGTTACGGCCAGTATCAGCCCCAGCATTTT
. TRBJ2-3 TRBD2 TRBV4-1 CASSQEVLLGLAGDTDTQYF TGCGCCAGCAGCCAAGAAGTTCTCTTGGGACTAGCGGGAGATACAGATACGCAGTATTTT
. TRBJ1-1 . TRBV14 CASSQDYRKNTEAFF TGTGCCAGCAGCCAAGATTACAGGAAGAACACTGAAGCTTTCTTT